Sequencing of this T cell receptor beta chain was carried out in a study of Graves' ophthalmopathy and Graves' hyperthyroidism. Study in general: Ahead of any treatment, peripheral blood was obtained at the initial diagnosis.

This clonotype came up many times. Its antigen is currently unknown. Looked up from germline, CDR1 is SGHTA and CDR2 is FQGNSA. The V end was cut by 3 bases, the J end by 4 bases, with 7 bases between. CDR3 length equals 12 residues. General observations from the study: The blood repertoire also included most expanded thyroid clonotypes above 0.001 frequency.

The authors amplified TCR beta CDR3 regions, and they did so from RNA transcripts for repertoire sequencing. Second-round multiplex PCR came after a first-round RT-PCR that employed HTBI primers. TCRdb independently ran MiXCR on the multiplex PCR reads; one entry per CDR3 protein. The table lists 400,000 or so distinct CDR3 sequences, less than 20% of them singletons. Exclusion covered patients with other autoimmune diseases or uncontrolled infections (as well as pregnancy or lactation). Sequenced input: peripheral blood. The source is a woman under 30 with stable Graves' hyperthyroidism. V and J are TRBV7-2 and TRBJ2-7; D is undetermined. The CDR3 sequence is CASSFSNYEQYF. The CDR3, as DNA: TGTGCCAGCAGCTTCTCTAATTACGAGCAGTACTTC. The complete variable domain, with remaining parts taken from reference TRBV7-2 and TRBJ2-7, reads GAGVSQSPSNKVTEKGKDVELRCDPISGHTALYWYRQSLGQGLEFLIYFQGNSAPDKSGLPSDRFSAERTGGSVSTLTIQRTQQEDSAVYLCASSFSNYEQYFGPGTRLTVT.